This T cell receptor (beta chain) comes out of a study of shared clonotypes between healthy human individuals. A word on this clone: No antigen is known for it. Different DNA sequences within this sample yield the same CDR3.

Broader study findings: Sorted-subset sequencing was shown by rarefaction to be incomplete despite large depth.

After removal of 0 bases from V and 9 bases from J, the junction contained 1 base not matched to a gene. The CDR3 covers 14 residues. Germline loops: CDR1 SGDLS, CDR2 YYNGEE. Naive CD8 populations comprised CD45RO-negative cells positively selected for CCR7, excluding terminally differentiated effector memory CD45RA+ cells. Libraries were prepared by immunoSEQ multiplex PCR; TCRdb keeps only in-frame clonotypes and omits some of them. The data show roughly 1,800,000 clones, around 96% seen once. V usage is TRBV9 and J usage is TRBJ2-1; 12 positions match TRBD2. The material sequenced was naive CD8+ T cells sorted from blood. The TCR originated in a man aged 18 to 30 in good health. The CDR3 sequence: CASSVGLAGAEQFF. In DNA, the CDR3 is TGTGCCAGCAGCGTAGGACTAGCGGGAGCTGAGCAGTTCTTC.